The T cell receptor (beta chain) described here comes from a study of T cell responses to AZD1222 COVID-19 vaccine. Produced via immunoSEQ multiplex PCR; TCRdb's table is partial and in-frame only. Recorded for this sample: more than 110,000 clones. General study results and limits: Repertoire sampling was restricted to post-peak T cell response timepoints. Breadth and depth of Spike-specific TCRs rose after two AZD1222 doses. Of spike-specific TCRs, nearly half reportedly target regions left unmutated in variants. Donors were largely white British and mainly female; clonal diversity was possibly underestimated.

A word on this clone: Its antigen remains unidentified. The junction shows a germline mismatch at one end, possibly a read error.

The clonotype was recovered from an adult in good health. Sequencing was carried out using peripheral blood.

CDR3 nucleotide sequence: TGCAGTGCCGAAGGACCGGGATCGTACTCCTTC. The encoded protein is CSAEGPGSYSF. This chain uses TRBV20-1 with TRBJ1-2; D uncertain. The length of the CDR3 is 11 residues. Looked up from germline, CDR1 is DFQATT and CDR2 is SNEGSKA (reference sequence).